These T cell receptor beta chains were read from a single sample in a study of long-term antiretroviral therapy in people with HIV. TCRdb's copy holds only in-frame clones and misses some; the assay was immunoSEQ multiplex PCR. The table shows tens of thousands of clones, with roughly 91% occurring only once. Sequenced here: unsorted PBMCs, sampled 0.2 years before starting antiretroviral therapy. These receptors were collected from a man aged 18 to 30 with HIV. CDR3s include the opening cysteine and the closing phenylalanine or tryptophan. The D gene is left open where the match is weak. Rows may omit the clone size; those that give it use once, few, many or a size class.

>-|TRBJ2-2|TRBV18|-
CASSPPLKFEGFPIFTGELFF
TGTGCCAGCTCACCACCGTTGAAGTTTGAGGGGTTCCCGATCTTCACCGGGGAGCTGTTTTTT
>-|TRBJ1-2|TRBV4-1|-
CASSQVGGRIRGYTF
TGCGCCAGCAGCCAAGTCGGGGGGCGCATCCGGGGCTACACCTTC
>few|TRBJ1-5|TRBV11-2|-
CASSPSGRDNQPQHF
TGTGCCAGCAGCCCTTCAGGCAGGGATAATCAGCCCCAGCATTTT
>-|TRBJ2-5|TRBV5-1|-
CASSLRGNEETQYF
TGCGCCAGCAGCTTGCGGGGAAACGAGGAGACCCAGTACTTC
>-|TRBJ2-7|TRBV19|-
CASSPGEGLNEQYF
TGTGCCAGTAGTCCCGGAGAAGGGTTGAACGAGCAGTACTTC
>-|TRBJ1-3|TRBV11-2|-
CASSLSGRATNTIYF
TGTGCCAGCAGCTTATCAGGCAGGGCGACAAACACCATATATTTT
>-|TRBJ1-3|TRBV5-6|-
CASSNKEGEGGNTIYF
TGTGCCAGCAGCAATAAAGAGGGGGAAGGGGGAAACACCATATATTTT
>-|TRBJ2-3|TRBV29-1|TRBD2
CSVEELAGVVGTDTQYF
TGCAGCGTTGAGGAACTAGCGGGAGTGGTTGGCACAGATACGCAGTATTTT
>-|TRBJ2-1|TRBV19|-
CASSIIGFGYNEQFF
TGTGCCAGTAGTATAATAGGGTTCGGGTACAATGAGCAGTTCTTC
>-|TRBJ2-1|TRBV19|-
CASSIGQGLYNEQFF
TGTGCCAGTAGTATAGGACAGGGACTCTACAATGAGCAGTTCTTC
>-|TRBJ2-7|TRBV7-2|-
CASGRQGGGSYEQYF
TGTGCCAGCGGCCGACAGGGCGGGGGATCCTACGAGCAGTACTTC